These 18 T cell receptor beta chains were sequenced from one sample in a study of T cell repertoires in cytomegalovirus infection. Their recognized antigens are unknown. In TCRdb, the reads were re-called with MiXCR into one record per CDR3 protein. The repertoire holds some 480,000 distinct CDR3 sequences, with about 33% as singletons. The starting material was cultured PBMCs, obtained from culture after CMV antigen stimulation. The receptors originated from a human donor in good health (CMV status not recorded). Some clones in this sample may be carry-over from other donors' samples.

This clonotype was counted between two and nine times. At one end the junction does not follow the germline gene, possibly because of a read error. The rearrangement joins TRBV28 to TRBJ1-5; possibly TRBD1 for D (5 bases). Germline V gene sequence: CDR1 MDHEN, CDR2 SYDVKM. CDR3 size: 15 residues. In nucleotides, the CDR3 is TGTGCCAGCAGGGGACCGCTGGATAGCAAGCAGCCCCAGCATTTT. Translating gives CASRGPLDSKQPQHF. The full variable domain, with the rest looked up from reference TRBV28 and TRBJ1-5, is DVKVTQSSRYLVKRTGEKVFLECVQDMDHENMFWYRQDPGLGLRLIYFSYDVKMKEKGDIPEGYSVSREKKERFSLILESASTNQTSMYLCASRGPLDSKQPQHFGDGTRLSIL.

About this clonotype itself: The junction shows a germline mismatch at one end, possibly a read error. V usage is TRBV10-2 and J usage is TRBJ1-2, with 7 positions matching TRBD1. The CDR3 extends over 13 amino acids. Germline CDR1 WSHSY, CDR2 SAAADI. CDR3 protein: CASGEDRVNGYTF. In DNA form, the CDR3 reads TGCGCCAGCGGTGAAGACAGGGTTAATGGCTACACCTTC.

This clonotype was seen ten or more times. The chain's CDR3 is CATSRDRGLSYEQYF. CDR3 nucleotide sequence: TGTGCCACAAGCCGGGACAGGGGACTCTCCTACGAGCAGTACTTC. The V gene is TRBV15, the J gene TRBJ2-7; 10 bases line up with TRBD1. The germline CDR1 and CDR2 sequences are LNHNV and YYDKDF (reference sequence). The junction had 8 bases not matched to a gene; V was cut back by 9 bases and J by 0 bases. This CDR3 is built from 15 residues.

This clonotype was counted only a few times. J is TRBJ2-3 and V is TRBV11-2, with a possible D match to TRBD2 (5 bases). CDR3 length equals 15 residues. Trimming pared 5 bases from V and 0 bases from J, leaving 12 bases between. Germline CDR1 is SGHAT and CDR2 is FQNNGV. The DNA of the CDR3 is TGTGCCAGCAGCCTCCGGGGTTCTAGCACAGATACGCAGTATTTT. Encoded protein: CASSLRGSSTDTQYF. The variable domain in full, with the rest retrieved from reference TRBV11-2 and TRBJ2-3, is EAGVAQSPRYKIIEKRQSVAFWCNPISGHATLYWYQQILGQGPKLLIQFQNNGVVDDSQLPKDRFSAERLKGVDSTLKIQPAKLEDSAVYLCASSLRGSSTDTQYFGPGTRLTVL.

This clonotype showed up just once. The chain links TRBV6-2 or TRBV6-3 to TRBJ2-1, with D unresolved. Between the trimmed V and J ends, which lost 2 bases and 4 bases, there was a span of 6 bases. Germline V gene sequence: CDR1 MNHEY, CDR2 SVGEGT. CDR3 length: 13 amino acids. CDR3 DNA: TGTGCCAGCAGTTACGGCAGGTACAATGAGCAGTTCTTC. It is translated as CASSYGRYNEQFF.

This clonotype was counted a few times. The V call is TRBV27, the J call TRBJ2-3, with unresolved D. V lost 0 bases to trimming and J lost 3 bases, with 7 bases between them. This CDR3 is built from 14 residues. Looked up from germline, CDR1 is MNHEY and CDR2 is SMNVEV (reference sequence). In DNA form, the CDR3 reads TGTGCCAGCAGTTTATCTTCACTGACAGATACGCAGTATTTT. This sequence encodes CASSLSSLTDTQYF.

J is TRBJ2-7 and V is TRBV6-1; TRBD1 aligns across 7 bases. Germline V CDR1 and CDR2: MNHNS, SASEGT. The V gene end was trimmed by 5 bases and the J gene end by 3 bases; junction bases not matched to a gene: 16. CDR3 length equals 17 residues. The CDR3 region is CASSSRRMTGTRYEQYF. As DNA, the CDR3 is TGTGCCAGCAGTTCCAGGAGGATGACAGGGACGCGCTACGAGCAGTACTTC.

CDR3 sequence (DNA): TGTGCCAGTAGTATAGATGACAGACTCTACGAGCAGTACTTC. Translation gives CASSIDDRLYEQYF. The V and J genes are TRBV19 and TRBJ2-7, with D maybe TRBD1 (5 bases). This CDR3 is 14 amino acids long. The V end was cut by 0 bases, the J end by 3 bases, with 9 bases between. Germline CDR1 and CDR2: LNHDA and SQIVND (reference sequence).

This chain links TRBV4-3 with TRBJ1-2, with D unresolved. Germline V lookup: CDR1 LGHNA, CDR2 YSLEER. Trimming took off 1 base at V and 8 bases at J, with 23 bases between the two ends. The CDR3 is 17 residues long. The CDR3 DNA sequence: TGCGCCAGCAGCCAAGGCCTCCTAAACCCGGGGTCCCAGGGCTACACCTTC. Amino acid sequence: CASSQGLLNPGSQGYTF.

This clonotype was seen a few times. The V call is TRBV7-7, the J call TRBJ1-5, with D uncertain. The CDR3 loop spans 13 amino acids. The V end lost 3 bases, the J end lost 6 bases, and 9 bases lay between the germline ends. Germline V CDR1 and CDR2: SSHAT, FNYEAQ (reference sequence). This CDR3 reads CASSLGIGQPQHF. As DNA, the CDR3 is TGTGCCAGCAGCTTGGGGATTGGTCAGCCCCAGCATTTT.

The V and J genes are TRBV10-3 and TRBJ1-1; TRBD1 matches at 9 bases. CDR1 is ENHRY and CDR2 is SYGVKD in the germline V gene. The CDR3 runs 15 residues. The V and J ends lost 6 bases and 1 base, in that order; junction bases with no gene match: 6. The CDR3 DNA sequence: TGTGCCATCAGAGTCCGGGACAGGGCGAACACTGAAGCTTTCTTT. Residues: CAIRVRDRANTEAFF.

The table lists this clonotype with a few counts. The chain couples TRBV4-2 to TRBJ2-7; D is perhaps TRBD2 (5 bases). Germline V lookup: CDR1 LGHNA, CDR2 YNFKEQ. The CDR3 contains 14 residues. V was shortened by 3 bases and J by 2 bases, with 11 bases between the two germline ends. The DNA of the CDR3 is TGTGCCAGCAGCCATACGCTAGCTCCCTACGAGCAGTACTTC. It yields the protein CASSHTLAPYEQYF.

The chain employs TRBV6-2 or TRBV6-3 and TRBJ2-5, with 12 bases aligning to TRBD2. The germline V gene has CDR1 MNHEY and CDR2 SVGEGT. Losses at the gene ends were 4 bases for V and 5 bases for J; bases not matched to a gene: 8. CDR3 length: 16 residues. CDR3: CASSLTSGSIRETQYF. The DNA of the CDR3 is TGTGCCAGCAGTTTGACTAGCGGGAGTATTCGTGAGACCCAGTACTTC.

This clonotype was detected a few times. The gene calls are TRBV18 and TRBJ2-2; 8 bases map to TRBD2. The CDR3 covers 16 residues. Germline values: CDR1 KGHSH, CDR2 LQKENI. The V and J ends lost 3 bases and 5 bases, in that order; junction bases with no gene match: 8. DNA of the CDR3: TGTGCCAGCTCACCCAGCACTAGCGGTGTTACCGGGGAGCTGTTTTTT. Translating it yields CASSPSTSGVTGELFF. The complete variable domain, with remaining parts taken from reference TRBV18 and TRBJ2-2, reads NAGVMQNPRHLVRRRGQEARLRCSPMKGHSHVYWYRQLPEEGLKFMVYLQKENIIDESGMPKERFSAEFPKEGPSILRIQQVVRGDSAAYFCASSPSTSGVTGELFFGEGSRLTVL.

This clonotype has only a few counts. The rearrangement links TRBV6-2 or TRBV6-3 to TRBJ2-7, with TRBD1 as a possible D gene (6 bases). Per germline, CDR1 MNHEY and CDR2 SVGEGT. The CDR3 is made up of 14 amino acids. Trimming pared 2 bases from V and 3 bases from J, leaving 11 bases between. The CDR3 coding sequence is TGTGCCAGCAGTTACCAGGGGACGGTCTACGAGCAGTACTTC. It yields the protein CASSYQGTVYEQYF.

The DNA of the CDR3 is TGTGCCAGTAGATACCTTCCCCTGCGGCAGGGGGCCGAAGCTTTCTTT. Translated, it gives CASRYLPLRQGAEAFF. The V gene is TRBV19, the J gene TRBJ1-1; 8 nucleotides align to TRBD1. Trimming removed 6 bases from V and 8 bases from J; junction bases left unmatched: 17. From germline, CDR1 is LNHDA and CDR2 SQIVND (reference sequence). This CDR3 is built from 16 residues. The variable domain in full, completed from reference TRBV19 and TRBJ1-1, reads DGGITQSPKYLFRKEGQNVTLSCEQNLNHDAMYWYRQDPGQGLRLIYYSQIVNDFQKGDIAEGYSVSREKKESFPLTVTSAQKNPTAFYLCASRYLPLRQGAEAFFGQGTRLTVV.

This clonotype was seen more than once but under ten times. CDR3 coding DNA: TGTGCCAGCAGTTACATCATCTACGAGCAGTACTTC. It is translated as CASSYIIYEQYF. The chain is built from TRBV6-2 or TRBV6-3 and TRBJ2-7; D is unresolved. The CDR3 has 12 amino acids. The V end was cut by 2 bases, the J end by 3 bases, with 5 bases between. Germline CDR1 reads MNHEY; CDR2 reads SVGEGT.

V gene TRBV6-1 combines with J gene TRBJ2-1; D is ambiguous. Germline V gene data show CDR1 as MNHNS and CDR2 as SASEGT. There are 16 residues in the CDR3. Trimming stripped 5 bases from V and 0 bases from J, with 14 bases between. The CDR3 reads CASSRHRESSYNEQFF. The CDR3 DNA sequence: TGTGCCAGCAGTCGCCACCGTGAGAGCTCCTACAATGAGCAGTTCTTC.